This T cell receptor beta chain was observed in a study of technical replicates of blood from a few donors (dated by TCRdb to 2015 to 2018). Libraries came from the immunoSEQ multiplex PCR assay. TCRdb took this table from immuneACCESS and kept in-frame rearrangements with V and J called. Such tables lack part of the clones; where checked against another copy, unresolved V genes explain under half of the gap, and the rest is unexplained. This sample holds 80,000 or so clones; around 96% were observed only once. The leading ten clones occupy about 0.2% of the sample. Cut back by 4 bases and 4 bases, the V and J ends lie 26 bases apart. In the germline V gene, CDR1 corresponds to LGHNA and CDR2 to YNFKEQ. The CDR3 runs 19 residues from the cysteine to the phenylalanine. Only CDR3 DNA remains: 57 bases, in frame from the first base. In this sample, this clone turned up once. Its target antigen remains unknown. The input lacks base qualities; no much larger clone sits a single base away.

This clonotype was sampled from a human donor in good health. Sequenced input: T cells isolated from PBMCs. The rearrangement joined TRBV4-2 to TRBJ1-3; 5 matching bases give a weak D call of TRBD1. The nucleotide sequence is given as TGTGCCAGCAGCCCCAGGCAAGGCAGGGCCGCGAGCCCGGGAAACACCATATATTTT. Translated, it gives CASSPRQGRAASPGNTIYF.